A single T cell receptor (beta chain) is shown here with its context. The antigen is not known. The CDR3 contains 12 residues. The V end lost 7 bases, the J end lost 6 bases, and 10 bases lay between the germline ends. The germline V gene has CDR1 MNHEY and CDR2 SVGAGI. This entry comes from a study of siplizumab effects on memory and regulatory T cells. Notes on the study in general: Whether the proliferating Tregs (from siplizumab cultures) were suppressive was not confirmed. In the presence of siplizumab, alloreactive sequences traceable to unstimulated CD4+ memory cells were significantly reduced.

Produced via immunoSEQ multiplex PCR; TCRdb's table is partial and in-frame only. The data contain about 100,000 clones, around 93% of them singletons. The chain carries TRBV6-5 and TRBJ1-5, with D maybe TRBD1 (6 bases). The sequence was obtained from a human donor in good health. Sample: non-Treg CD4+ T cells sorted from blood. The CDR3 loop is CASKQGGQPQHF. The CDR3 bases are TGTGCCAGCAAACAGGGAGGTCAGCCCCAGCATTTT.